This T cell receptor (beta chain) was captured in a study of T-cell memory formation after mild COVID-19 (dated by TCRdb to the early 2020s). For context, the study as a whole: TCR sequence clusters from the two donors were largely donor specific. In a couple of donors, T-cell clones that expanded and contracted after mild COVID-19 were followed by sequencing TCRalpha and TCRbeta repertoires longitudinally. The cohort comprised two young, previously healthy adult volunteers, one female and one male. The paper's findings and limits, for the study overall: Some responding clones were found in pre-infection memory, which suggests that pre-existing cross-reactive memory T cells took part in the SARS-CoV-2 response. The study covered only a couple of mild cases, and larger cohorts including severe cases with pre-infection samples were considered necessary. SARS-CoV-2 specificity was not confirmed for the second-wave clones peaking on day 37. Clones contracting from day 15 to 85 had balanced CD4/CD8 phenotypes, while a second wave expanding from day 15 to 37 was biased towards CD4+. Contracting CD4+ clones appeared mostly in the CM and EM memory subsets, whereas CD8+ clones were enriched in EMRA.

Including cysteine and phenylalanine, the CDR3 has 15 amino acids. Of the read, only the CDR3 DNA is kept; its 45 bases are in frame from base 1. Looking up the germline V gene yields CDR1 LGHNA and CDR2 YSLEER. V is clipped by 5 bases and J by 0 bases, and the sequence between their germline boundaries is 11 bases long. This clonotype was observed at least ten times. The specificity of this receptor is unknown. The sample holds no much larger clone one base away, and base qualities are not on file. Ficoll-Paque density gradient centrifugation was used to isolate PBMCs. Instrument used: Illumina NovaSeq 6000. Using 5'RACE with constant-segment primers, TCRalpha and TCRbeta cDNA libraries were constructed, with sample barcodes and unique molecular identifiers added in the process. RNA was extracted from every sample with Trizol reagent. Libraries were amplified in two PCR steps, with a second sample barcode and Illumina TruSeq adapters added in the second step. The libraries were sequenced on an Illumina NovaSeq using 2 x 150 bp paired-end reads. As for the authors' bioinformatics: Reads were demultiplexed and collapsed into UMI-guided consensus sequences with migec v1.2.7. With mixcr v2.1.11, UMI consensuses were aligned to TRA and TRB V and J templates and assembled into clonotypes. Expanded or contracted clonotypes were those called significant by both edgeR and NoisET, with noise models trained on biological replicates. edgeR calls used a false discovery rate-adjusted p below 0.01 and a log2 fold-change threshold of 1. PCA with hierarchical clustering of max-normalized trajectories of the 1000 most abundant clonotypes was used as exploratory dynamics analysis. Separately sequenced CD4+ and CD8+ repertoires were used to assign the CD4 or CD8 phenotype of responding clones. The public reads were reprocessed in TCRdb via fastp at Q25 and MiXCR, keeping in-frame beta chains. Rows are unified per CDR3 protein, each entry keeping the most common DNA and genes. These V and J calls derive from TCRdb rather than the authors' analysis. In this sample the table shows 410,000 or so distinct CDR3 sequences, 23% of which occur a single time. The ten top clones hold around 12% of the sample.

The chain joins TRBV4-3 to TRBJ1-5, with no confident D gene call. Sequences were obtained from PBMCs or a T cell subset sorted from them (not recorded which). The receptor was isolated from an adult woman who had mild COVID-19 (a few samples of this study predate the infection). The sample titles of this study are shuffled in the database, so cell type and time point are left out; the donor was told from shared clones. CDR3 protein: CASSYQRTSNQPQHF. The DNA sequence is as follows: TGCGCCAGCAGCTACCAGCGAACTAGCAATCAGCCCCAGCATTTT.